This TCR beta chain was sequenced for a study of cytomegalovirus exposure and HLA in healthy donors. Study-wide points: Certain indistinguishable V segments, among them TRBV6-2 and TRBV6-3, were excluded.

Germline-derived CDR1 and CDR2 are SGHRS and YFSETQ. V lost 3 bases and J lost 5; bases outside the gene matches: 3. CDR3 length: 14 residues. To note about this clone: No antigen is known for it.

Primers: 60 Vbeta forward and 13 Jbeta reverse. Data came from immunoSEQ multiplex PCR; TCRdb stores just in-frame clones and leaves some out. The data show roughly 190,000 clones, roughly 8.7% seen once. The sample comprised PBMCs. The chain links TRBV5-1 to TRBJ1-2; 11 bases are a match to TRBD1. This TCR was sampled from a woman younger than 45 in good health and CMV-seropositive. The CDR3 nucleotides are TGCGCCAGCAGCTCCGGACAGGGGGCTTATGGCTACACCTTC. Encoded protein: CASSSGQGAYGYTF.